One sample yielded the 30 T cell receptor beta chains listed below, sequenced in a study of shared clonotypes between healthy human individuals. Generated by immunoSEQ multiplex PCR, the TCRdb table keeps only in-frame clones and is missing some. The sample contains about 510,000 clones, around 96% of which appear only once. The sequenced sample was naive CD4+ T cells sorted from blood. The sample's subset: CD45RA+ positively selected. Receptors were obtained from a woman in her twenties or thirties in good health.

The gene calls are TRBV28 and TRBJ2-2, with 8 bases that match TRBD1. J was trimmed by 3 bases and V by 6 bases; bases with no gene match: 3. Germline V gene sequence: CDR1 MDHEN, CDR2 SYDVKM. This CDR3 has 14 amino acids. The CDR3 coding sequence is TGTGCCAGCAGGGAGACAGGGGACACCGGGGAGCTGTTTTTT. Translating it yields CASRETGDTGELFF.

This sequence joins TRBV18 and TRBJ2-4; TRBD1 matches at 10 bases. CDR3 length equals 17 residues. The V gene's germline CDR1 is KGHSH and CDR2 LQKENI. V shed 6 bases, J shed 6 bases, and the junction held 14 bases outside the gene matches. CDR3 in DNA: TGTGCCAGCTCCCAGGGCCGGGACAGGGGTGAGGGAAACATTCAGTACTTC. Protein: CASSQGRDRGEGNIQYF.

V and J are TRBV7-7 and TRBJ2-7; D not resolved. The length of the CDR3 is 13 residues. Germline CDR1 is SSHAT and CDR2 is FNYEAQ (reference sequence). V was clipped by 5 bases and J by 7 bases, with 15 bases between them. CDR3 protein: CASSRRTDGEQYF. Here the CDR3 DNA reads TGTGCCAGCAGCCGTCGTACAGACGGGGAGCAGTACTTC.

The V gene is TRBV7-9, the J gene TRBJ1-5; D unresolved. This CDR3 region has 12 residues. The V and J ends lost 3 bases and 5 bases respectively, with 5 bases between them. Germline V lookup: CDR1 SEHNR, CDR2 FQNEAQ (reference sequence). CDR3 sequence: CASSFRDQPQHF. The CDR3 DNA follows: TGTGCCAGCAGCTTTAGGGATCAGCCCCAGCATTTT.

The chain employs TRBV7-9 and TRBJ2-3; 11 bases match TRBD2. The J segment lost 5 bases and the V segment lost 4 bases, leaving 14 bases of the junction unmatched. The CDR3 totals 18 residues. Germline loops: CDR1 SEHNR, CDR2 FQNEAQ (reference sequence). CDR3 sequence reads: CASSSIWTSGLEVDTQYF. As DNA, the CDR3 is TGTGCCAGCAGCTCAATATGGACTAGCGGGTTGGAAGTAGATACGCAGTATTTT.

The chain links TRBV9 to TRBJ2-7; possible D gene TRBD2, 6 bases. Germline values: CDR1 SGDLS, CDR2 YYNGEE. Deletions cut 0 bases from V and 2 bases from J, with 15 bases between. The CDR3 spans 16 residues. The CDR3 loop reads CASSVGEASHAYEQYF. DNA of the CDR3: TGTGCCAGCAGCGTAGGGGAGGCTAGCCATGCCTACGAGCAGTACTTC.

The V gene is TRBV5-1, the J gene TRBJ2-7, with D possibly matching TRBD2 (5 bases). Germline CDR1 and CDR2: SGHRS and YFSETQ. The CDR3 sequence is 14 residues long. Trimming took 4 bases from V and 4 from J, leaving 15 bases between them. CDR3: CASSATLDSYEQYF. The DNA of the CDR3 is TGCGCCAGCAGCGCCACCTTGGACTCTTACGAGCAGTACTTC.

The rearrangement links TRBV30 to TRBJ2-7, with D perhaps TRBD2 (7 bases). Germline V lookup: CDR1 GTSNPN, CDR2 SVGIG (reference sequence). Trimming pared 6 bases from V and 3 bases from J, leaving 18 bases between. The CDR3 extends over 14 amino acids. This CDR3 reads CACRSGGSYYEQYF. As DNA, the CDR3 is TGTGCCTGCAGATCGGGGGGCTCCTACTACGAGCAGTACTTC.

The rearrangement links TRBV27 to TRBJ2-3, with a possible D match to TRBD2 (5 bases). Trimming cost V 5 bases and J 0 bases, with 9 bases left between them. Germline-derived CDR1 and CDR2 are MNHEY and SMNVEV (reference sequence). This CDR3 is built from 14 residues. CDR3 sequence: CASSLQRSTDTQYF. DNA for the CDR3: TGTGCCAGCAGTCTTCAGCGGAGCACAGATACGCAGTATTTT.

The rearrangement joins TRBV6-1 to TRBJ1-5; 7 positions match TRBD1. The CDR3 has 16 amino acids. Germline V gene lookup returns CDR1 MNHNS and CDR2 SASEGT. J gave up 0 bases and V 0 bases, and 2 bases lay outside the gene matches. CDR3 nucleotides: TGTGCCAGCAGTGAAGCGACAGGGTATAGCAATCAGCCCCAGCATTTT. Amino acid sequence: CASSEATGYSNQPQHF.

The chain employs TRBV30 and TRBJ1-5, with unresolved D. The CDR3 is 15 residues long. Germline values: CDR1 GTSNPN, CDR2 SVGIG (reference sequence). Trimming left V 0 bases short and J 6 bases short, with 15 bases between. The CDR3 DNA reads TGTGCCTGGAGTGTATCGTGGCCCGGGAGTCAGCCCCAGCATTTT. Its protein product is CAWSVSWPGSQPQHF.

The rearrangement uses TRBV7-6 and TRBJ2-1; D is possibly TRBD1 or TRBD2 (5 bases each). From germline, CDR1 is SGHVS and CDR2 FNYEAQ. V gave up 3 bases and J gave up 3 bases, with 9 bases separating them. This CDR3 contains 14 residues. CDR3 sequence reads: CASSFRDLYNEQFF. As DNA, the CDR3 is TGTGCCAGCAGCTTCCGGGACCTCTACAATGAGCAGTTCTTC. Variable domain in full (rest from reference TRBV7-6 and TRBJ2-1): GAGVSQSPRYKVTKRGQDVALRCDPISGHVSLYWYRQALGQGPEFLTYFNYEAQQDKSGLPNDRFSAERPEGSISTLTIQRTEQRDSAMYRCASSFRDLYNEQFFGPGTRLTVL.

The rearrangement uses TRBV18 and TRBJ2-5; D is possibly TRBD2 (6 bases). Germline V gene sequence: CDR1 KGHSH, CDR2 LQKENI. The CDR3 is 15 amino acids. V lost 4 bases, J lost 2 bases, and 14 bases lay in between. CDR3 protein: CASSRGTAKQETQYF. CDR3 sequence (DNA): TGTGCCAGCTCACGCGGGACCGCTAAACAAGAGACCCAGTACTTC.

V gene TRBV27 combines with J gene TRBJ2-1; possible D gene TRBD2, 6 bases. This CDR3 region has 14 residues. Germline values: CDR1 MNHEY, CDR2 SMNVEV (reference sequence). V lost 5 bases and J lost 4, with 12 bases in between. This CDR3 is CASSRIAEYNEQFF. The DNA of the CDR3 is TGTGCCAGCAGTCGGATAGCGGAATACAATGAGCAGTTCTTC.

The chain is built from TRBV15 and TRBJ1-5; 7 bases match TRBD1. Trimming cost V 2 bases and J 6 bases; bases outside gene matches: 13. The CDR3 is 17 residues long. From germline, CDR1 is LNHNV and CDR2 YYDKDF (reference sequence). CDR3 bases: TGTGCCACCAGCAGATCACTTTGGACAGGTATAGGTCAGCCCCAGCATTTT. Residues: CATSRSLWTGIGQPQHF.

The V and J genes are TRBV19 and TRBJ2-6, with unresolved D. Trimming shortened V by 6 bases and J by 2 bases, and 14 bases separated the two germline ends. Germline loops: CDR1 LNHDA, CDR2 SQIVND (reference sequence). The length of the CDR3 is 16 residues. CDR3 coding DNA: TGTGCCAGTAGCCAAAGTGGGGTTCCTGGGGCCAACGTCCTGACTTTC. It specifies CASSQSGVPGANVLTF.

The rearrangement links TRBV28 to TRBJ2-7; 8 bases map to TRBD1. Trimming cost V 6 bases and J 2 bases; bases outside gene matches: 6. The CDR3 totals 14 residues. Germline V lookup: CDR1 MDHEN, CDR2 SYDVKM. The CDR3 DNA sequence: TGTGCCAGCAGCTGGACAGGGCCGACCTACGAGCAGTACTTC. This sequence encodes CASSWTGPTYEQYF.

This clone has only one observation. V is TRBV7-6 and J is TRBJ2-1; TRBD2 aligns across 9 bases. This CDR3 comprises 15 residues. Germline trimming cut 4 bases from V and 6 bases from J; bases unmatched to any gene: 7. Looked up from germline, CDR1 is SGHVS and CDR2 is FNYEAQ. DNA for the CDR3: TGTGCCAGCAGCTCCGGTACTAGCGGGTTCAATGAGCAGTTCTTC. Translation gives CASSSGTSGFNEQFF.

The DNA of the CDR3 is TGTGCCAGCAGTCCAAACTCACGACCTTACTACGAGCAGTACTTC. This sequence encodes CASSPNSRPYYEQYF. The chain uses TRBV27 and TRBJ2-7, with D hard to call. CDR1 MNHEY and CDR2 SMNVEV come from the germline V gene (reference sequence). Trimming took 5 bases from V and 3 from J, leaving 17 bases between them. The CDR3 loop spans 15 amino acids.

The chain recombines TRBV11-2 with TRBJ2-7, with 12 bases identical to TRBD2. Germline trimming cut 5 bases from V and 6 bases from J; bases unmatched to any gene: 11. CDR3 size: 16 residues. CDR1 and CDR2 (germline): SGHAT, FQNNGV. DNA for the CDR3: TGTGCCAGCAGCCCGACTAGCGGGAGAATTCTGAGCGAGCAGTACTTC. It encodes CASSPTSGRILSEQYF.

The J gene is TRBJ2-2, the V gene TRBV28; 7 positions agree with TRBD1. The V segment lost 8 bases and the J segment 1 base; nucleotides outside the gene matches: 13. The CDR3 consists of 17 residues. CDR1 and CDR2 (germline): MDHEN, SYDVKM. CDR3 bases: TGTGCCAGCTCGCCCCTGCCCGACAGGGTGAACACCGGGGAGCTGTTTTTT. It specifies CASSPLPDRVNTGELFF.

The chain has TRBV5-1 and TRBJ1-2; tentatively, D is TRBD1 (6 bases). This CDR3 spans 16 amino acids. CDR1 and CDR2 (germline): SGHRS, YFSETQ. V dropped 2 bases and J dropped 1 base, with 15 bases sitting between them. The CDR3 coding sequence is TGCGCCAGCAGCTTTACTCTCAGGGGACTTAACTATGGCTACACCTTC. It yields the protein CASSFTLRGLNYGYTF.

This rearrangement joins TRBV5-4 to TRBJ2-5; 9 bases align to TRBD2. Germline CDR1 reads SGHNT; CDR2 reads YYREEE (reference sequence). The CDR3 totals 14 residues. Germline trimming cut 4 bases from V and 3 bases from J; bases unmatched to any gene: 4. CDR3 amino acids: CASSGLAGEETQYF. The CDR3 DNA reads TGTGCCAGCAGCGGATTAGCGGGAGAAGAGACCCAGTACTTC. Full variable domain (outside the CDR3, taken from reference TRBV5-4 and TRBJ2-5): ETGVTQSPTHLIKTRGQQVTLRCSSQSGHNTVSWYQQALGQGPQFIFQYYREEENGRGNFPPRFSGLQFPNYSSELNVNALELDDSALYLCASSGLAGEETQYFGPGTRLLVL.

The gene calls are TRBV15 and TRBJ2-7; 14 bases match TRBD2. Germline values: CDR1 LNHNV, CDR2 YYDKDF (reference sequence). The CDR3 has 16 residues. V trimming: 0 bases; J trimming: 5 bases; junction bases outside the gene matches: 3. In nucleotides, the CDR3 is TGTGCCACCAGCAGAGATAAGACTAGCGGGAGGGACGAGCAGTACTTC. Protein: CATSRDKTSGRDEQYF.

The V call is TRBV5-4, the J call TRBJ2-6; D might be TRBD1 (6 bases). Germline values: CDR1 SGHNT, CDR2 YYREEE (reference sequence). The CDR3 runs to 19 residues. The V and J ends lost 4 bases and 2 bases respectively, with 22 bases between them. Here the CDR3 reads CASSPPGHPSGPGANVLTF. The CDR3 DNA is TGTGCCAGCAGCCCACCGGGACACCCCTCTGGTCCTGGGGCCAACGTCCTGACTTTC. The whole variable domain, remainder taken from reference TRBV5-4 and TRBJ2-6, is ETGVTQSPTHLIKTRGQQVTLRCSSQSGHNTVSWYQQALGQGPQFIFQYYREEENGRGNFPPRFSGLQFPNYSSELNVNALELDDSALYLCASSPPGHPSGPGANVLTFGAGSRLTVL.

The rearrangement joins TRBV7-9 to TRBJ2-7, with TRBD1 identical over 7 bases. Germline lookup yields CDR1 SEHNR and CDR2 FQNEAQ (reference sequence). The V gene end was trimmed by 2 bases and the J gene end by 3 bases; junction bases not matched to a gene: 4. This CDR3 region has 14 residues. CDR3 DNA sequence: TGTGCCAGCAGCTTATTAGGGGGCGGCTACGAGCAGTACTTC. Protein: CASSLLGGGYEQYF.

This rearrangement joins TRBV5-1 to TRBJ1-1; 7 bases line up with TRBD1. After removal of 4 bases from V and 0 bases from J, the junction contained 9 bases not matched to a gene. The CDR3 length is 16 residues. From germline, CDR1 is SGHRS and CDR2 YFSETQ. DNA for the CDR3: TGCGCCAGCAGCGGGGGGAGGGACAGAATGAACACTGAAGCTTTCTTT. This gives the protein CASSGGRDRMNTEAFF.

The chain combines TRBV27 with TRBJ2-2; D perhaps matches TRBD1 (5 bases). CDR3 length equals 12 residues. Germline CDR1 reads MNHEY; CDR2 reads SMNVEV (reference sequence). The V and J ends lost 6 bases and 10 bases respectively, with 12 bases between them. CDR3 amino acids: CASRGFRAELFF. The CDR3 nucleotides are TGTGCCAGCAGGGGCTTCAGGGCGGAGCTGTTTTTT.

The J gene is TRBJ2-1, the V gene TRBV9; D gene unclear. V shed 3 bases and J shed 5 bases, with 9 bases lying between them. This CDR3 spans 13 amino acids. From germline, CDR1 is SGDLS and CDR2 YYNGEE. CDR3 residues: CASSAATHNEQFF. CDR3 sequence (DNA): TGTGCCAGCAGCGCAGCCACCCACAATGAGCAGTTCTTC.

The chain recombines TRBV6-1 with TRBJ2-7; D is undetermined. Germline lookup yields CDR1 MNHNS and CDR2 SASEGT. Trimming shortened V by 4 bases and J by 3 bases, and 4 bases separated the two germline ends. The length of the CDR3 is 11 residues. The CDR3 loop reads CASSASYEQYF. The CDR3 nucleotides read TGTGCCAGCAGTGCGAGCTACGAGCAGTACTTC.